Each of the 18 T cell receptor beta chains below was sequenced from the same sample in a study of cytomegalovirus exposure and HLA in healthy donors. The PCR contained 60 Vbeta and 13 Jbeta primers. Produced via immunoSEQ multiplex PCR; TCRdb's table is partial and in-frame only. The table has more than 150,000 clones, less than 90% seen once; the top ten hold 0.2% to 0.3%. The source material was PBMCs. These receptors originate from a girl less than two years old in good health and CMV-seronegative.

The genes are TRBV4-1 and TRBJ2-1; 11 positions agree with TRBD1. Trimming cost V 6 bases and J 8 bases; bases outside gene matches: 9. Germline-derived CDR1 and CDR2 are MGHRA and YSYEKL. The CDR3 contains 15 residues. This CDR3 is CASSYPGQGVHEQFF. The DNA for the CDR3 is TGCGCCAGCAGTTATCCGGGACAGGGGGTCCATGAGCAGTTCTTC.

The rearrangement joins TRBV10-1 to TRBJ1-6; D is unclear. CDR1 and CDR2 (germline): WNHNN, SYGVQD (reference sequence). The V and J ends lost 6 bases and 4 bases respectively, with 7 bases between them. The CDR3 runs to 13 residues. The CDR3 nucleotides read TGCGCCAGCAGCTCAGGTTATAATTCACCCCTCCACTTT. Protein product: CASSSGYNSPLHF.

The chain is built from TRBV27 and TRBJ2-7, with a weak D call TRBD1 (6 bases). Deletions cut 5 bases from V and 4 bases from J, with 15 bases between. The germline CDR1 and CDR2 sequences are MNHEY and SMNVEV (reference sequence). The CDR3 sequence is 14 residues long. The chain's CDR3 is CASSELQGSYEQYF. CDR3 DNA sequence: TGTGCCAGCAGTGAGTTACAGGGATCGTACGAGCAGTACTTC.

The chain employs TRBV4-2 and TRBJ2-3; the match to TRBD2 covers 7 bases. V trimming: 0 bases; J trimming: 0 bases; junction bases outside the gene matches: 3. This CDR3 comprises 16 residues. Germline CDR1 reads LGHNA; CDR2 reads YNFKEQ. The CDR3 nucleotides read TGTGCCAGCAGCCAAGAAGGCGGGAGAAGCACAGATACGCAGTATTTT. Its protein product is CASSQEGGRSTDTQYF.

This clone was recorded once. The chain combines TRBV5-1 with TRBJ1-2; 7 bases align to TRBD1. CDR1 and CDR2 from the germline V gene are SGHRS and YFSETQ. The CDR3 consists of 14 residues. The J segment lost 8 bases and the V segment lost 1 base, leaving 8 bases of the junction unmatched. The DNA of the CDR3 is TGCGCCAGCAGCTTGCGAGGGACAGAATACGGCTACACCTTC. As protein: CASSLRGTEYGYTF.

The V call is TRBV2, the J call TRBJ2-1, with TRBD2 matching over 7 bases. This CDR3 region has 15 residues. V shed 11 bases, J shed 0 bases, and the junction held 10 bases outside the gene matches. Germline V CDR1 and CDR2: SNHLY, FYNNEI. Here the CDR3 DNA reads TGTGCCGGGGGAGGGGTTACGAGCTCCTACAATGAGCAGTTCTTC. Translating gives CAGGGVTSSYNEQFF.

This clone has only a few counts. The rearrangement uses TRBV6-1 and TRBJ2-1; maybe TRBD2 (6 bases). Germline CDR1 MNHNS, CDR2 SASEGT. The length of the CDR3 is 19 residues. The V and J ends lost 0 bases and 6 bases respectively, with 24 bases between them. For the CDR3, the DNA is TGTGCCAGCAGTGAAGCTTGGTCTCATCCCCGCGGGGATATCAATGAGCAGTTCTTC. This gives the protein CASSEAWSHPRGDINEQFF.

The chain is built from TRBV10-3 and TRBJ2-2; 9 bases agree with TRBD2. Per germline, CDR1 ENHRY and CDR2 SYGVKD. J was trimmed by 6 bases and V by 11 bases; bases with no gene match: 7. This CDR3 contains 13 residues. CDR3 DNA: TGTGCCCTCGGGACTAGCCCCTCCGGGGAGCTGTTTTTT. Its translation is CALGTSPSGELFF.

The chain couples TRBV2 to TRBJ2-1, with D possibly matching TRBD1 (6 bases). Deletions cut 8 bases from V and 1 base from J, with 18 bases between. The CDR3 spans 16 residues. CDR1 SNHLY and CDR2 FYNNEI come from the germline V gene. Here the CDR3 reads CASDAETGGSYNEQFF. In DNA form, the CDR3 reads TGTGCCAGCGACGCGGAGACAGGTGGTTCCTACAATGAGCAGTTCTTC.

CDR3 loop: CASSLAIAGGPNEQFF. The CDR3 DNA sequence: TGTGCCAGTAGTCTTGCAATAGCGGGAGGGCCGAATGAGCAGTTCTTC. The chain couples TRBV19 to TRBJ2-1, with 11 bases that match TRBD2. Germline assignment: CDR1 LNHDA and CDR2 SQIVND (reference sequence). The CDR3 contains 16 residues. J was trimmed by 7 bases and V by 5 bases; bases with no gene match: 10.

The genes are TRBV5-6 and TRBJ1-4, with a possible D match to TRBD1 (6 bases). Deletions cut 4 bases from V and 3 bases from J, with 19 bases between. The CDR3 covers 17 residues. CDR1 SGHDT and CDR2 YYEEEE come from the germline V gene. In DNA, the CDR3 is TGTGCCAGCAGCACGACCCATGGGGGGGCGGCTAATGAAAAACTGTTTTTT. The encoded protein is CASSTTHGGAANEKLFF.

The genes are TRBV5-4 and TRBJ1-6; tentative D call: TRBD1 (6 bases). This CDR3 contains 16 residues. The germline V and J ends were trimmed by 4 bases and 7 bases, with 18 bases remaining between them. Per germline, CDR1 SGHNT and CDR2 YYREEE (reference sequence). The CDR3: CASSLRDTTWNSPLHF. DNA for the CDR3: TGTGCCAGCAGCCTCCGGGACACCACTTGGAATTCACCCCTCCACTTT.

This chain connects TRBV6-5 to TRBJ2-7; 7 bases match TRBD2. CDR1 and CDR2 (germline): MNHEY, SVGAGI. The CDR3 loop spans 14 amino acids. J gave up 10 bases and V 6 bases, and 15 bases lay outside the gene matches. The chain's CDR3 is CASSPLSPRGIQYF. CDR3 DNA: TGTGCCAGCAGCCCTCTATCTCCGCGGGGGATTCAGTACTTC.

The chain employs TRBV5-1 and TRBJ2-1; 8 nucleotides align to TRBD1. There are 13 residues in the CDR3. J gave up 9 bases and V 7 bases, and 9 bases lay outside the gene matches. Germline assignment: CDR1 SGHRS and CDR2 YFSETQ. CDR3 sequence (DNA): TGCGCCAGCGCGCAGGGACAGGAAGGTGAGCAGTTCTTC. This gives the protein CASAQGQEGEQFF.

A single count supports this clone. Other DNA sequences within the sample encode an identical CDR3. The chain couples TRBV27 to TRBJ2-7; 12 bases agree with TRBD2. The CDR3 is 15 residues long. Per germline, CDR1 MNHEY and CDR2 SMNVEV (reference sequence). V lost 6 bases, J lost 0 bases, and 3 bases stayed unmatched. The CDR3 DNA reads TGTGCCAGCAGCCTGACTAGCGGGAGCTCCTACGAGCAGTACTTC. It translates to CASSLTSGSSYEQYF.

The chain carries TRBV5-1 and TRBJ2-1, with 9 nucleotides matching TRBD2. This CDR3 region has 17 residues. Germline V gene sequence: CDR1 SGHRS, CDR2 YFSETQ. The ends lost 3 bases at V and 5 bases at J; junction bases unmatched: 12. The CDR3 DNA follows: TGCGCCAGCAGCTCCCTGCCGAGCGGGGGGCCCAACAATGAGCAGTTCTTC. This sequence encodes CASSSLPSGGPNNEQFF. Combining the CDR3 with reference TRBV5-1 and TRBJ2-1 gives the whole variable domain KAGVTQTPRYLIKTRGQQVTLSCSPISGHRSVSWYQQTPGQGLQFLFEYFSETQRNKGNFPGRFSGRQFSNSRSEMNVSTLELGDSALYLCASSSLPSGGPNNEQFFGPGTRLTVL.

This clone appeared once. This rearrangement joins TRBV5-6 to TRBJ2-1; a possible D gene is TRBD2 (6 bases). The length of the CDR3 is 14 residues. Germline loops: CDR1 SGHDT, CDR2 YYEEEE. Trimming removed 2 bases from V and 8 bases from J, with 14 bases in between. The CDR3 region has the DNA TGTGCCAGCAGCTTTTCCCGGGAGCAAGATGAGCAGTTCTTC. This gives the protein CASSFSREQDEQFF.

The chain carries TRBV7-9 and TRBJ1-2, with 9 bases that match TRBD1. This CDR3 has 15 residues. From germline, CDR1 is SEHNR and CDR2 FQNEAQ (reference sequence). J was trimmed by 1 base and V by 6 bases; bases with no gene match: 6. CDR3 sequence: CASSEGQGHNYGYTF. The CDR3 nucleotides read TGTGCCAGCAGTGAGGGACAGGGCCATAACTATGGCTACACCTTC. Filled out from reference TRBV7-9 and TRBJ1-2, the complete variable domain reads DTGVSQNPRHKITKRGQNVTFRCDPISEHNRLYWYRQTLGQGPEFLTYFQNEAQLEKSRLLSDRFSAERPKGSFSTLEIQRTEQGDSAMYLCASSEGQGHNYGYTFGSGTRLTVV.